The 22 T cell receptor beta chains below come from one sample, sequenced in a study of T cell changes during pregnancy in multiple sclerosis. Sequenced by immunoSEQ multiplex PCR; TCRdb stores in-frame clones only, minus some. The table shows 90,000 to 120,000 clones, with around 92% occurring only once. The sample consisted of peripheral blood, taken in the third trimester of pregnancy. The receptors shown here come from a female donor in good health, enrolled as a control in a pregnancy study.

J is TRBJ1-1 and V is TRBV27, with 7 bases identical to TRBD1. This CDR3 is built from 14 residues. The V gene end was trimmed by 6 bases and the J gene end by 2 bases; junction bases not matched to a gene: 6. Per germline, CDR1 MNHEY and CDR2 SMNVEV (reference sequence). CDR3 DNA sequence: TGTGCCAGCAGCCCATGGACAGGAAACACTGAAGCTTTCTTT. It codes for CASSPWTGNTEAFF.

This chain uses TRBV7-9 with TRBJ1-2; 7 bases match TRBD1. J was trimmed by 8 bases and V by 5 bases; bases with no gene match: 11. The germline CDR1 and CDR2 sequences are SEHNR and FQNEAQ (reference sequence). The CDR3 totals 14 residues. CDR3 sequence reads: CASSNQPTGLGYTF. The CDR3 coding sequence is TGTGCCAGCAGCAACCAACCGACAGGGTTGGGCTACACCTTC.

The CDR3 spells CATGQSYGYTF. CDR3 bases: TGTGCCACCGGACAGAGCTATGGCTACACCTTC. The rearrangement joins TRBV10-3 to TRBJ1-2; D may be TRBD1 (6 bases). CDR3 size: 11 residues. V shed 10 bases and J shed 4 bases, with 10 bases lying between them. Germline CDR1 is ENHRY and CDR2 is SYGVKD.

The DNA for the CDR3 is TGTGCCAGCAGCTTAGGGGACAGGGGGCAGGATCAGCCCCAGCATTTT. Translation gives CASSLGDRGQDQPQHF. The rearrangement uses TRBV7-9 and TRBJ1-5; 12 bases are shared with TRBD1. The CDR3 totals 16 residues. The J segment lost 5 bases and the V segment lost 1 base, leaving 3 bases of the junction unmatched. Germline V lookup: CDR1 SEHNR, CDR2 FQNEAQ (reference sequence).

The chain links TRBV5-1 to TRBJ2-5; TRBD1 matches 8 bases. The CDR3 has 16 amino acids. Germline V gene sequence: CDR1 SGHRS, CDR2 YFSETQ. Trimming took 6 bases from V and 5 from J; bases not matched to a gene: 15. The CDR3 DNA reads TGCGCCAGCACCCTCGGATCAGGGGGCCGTTGGGAGACCCAGTACTTC. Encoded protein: CASTLGSGGRWETQYF.

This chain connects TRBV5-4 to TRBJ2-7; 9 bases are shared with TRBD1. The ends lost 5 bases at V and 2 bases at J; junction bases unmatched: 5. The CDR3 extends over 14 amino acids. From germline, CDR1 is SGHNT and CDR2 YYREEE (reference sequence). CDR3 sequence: CASRPGQGTYEQYF. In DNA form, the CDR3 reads TGTGCCAGCAGACCGGGACAGGGAACCTACGAGCAGTACTTC.

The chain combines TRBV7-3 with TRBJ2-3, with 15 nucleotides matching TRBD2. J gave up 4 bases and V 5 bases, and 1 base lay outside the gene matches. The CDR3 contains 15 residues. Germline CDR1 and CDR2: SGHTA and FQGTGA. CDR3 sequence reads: CASSRTSGGADTQYF. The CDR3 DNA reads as TGTGCCAGCAGCCGGACTAGCGGGGGGGCAGATACGCAGTATTTT.

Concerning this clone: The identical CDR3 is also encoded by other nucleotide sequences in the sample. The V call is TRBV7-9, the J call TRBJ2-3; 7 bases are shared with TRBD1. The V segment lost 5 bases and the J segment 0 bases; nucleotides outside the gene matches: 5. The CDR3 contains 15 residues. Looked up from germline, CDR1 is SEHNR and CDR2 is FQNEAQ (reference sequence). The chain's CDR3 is CASSPGTASTDTQYF. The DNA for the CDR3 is TGTGCCAGCAGCCCGGGGACAGCTAGCACAGATACGCAGTATTTT.

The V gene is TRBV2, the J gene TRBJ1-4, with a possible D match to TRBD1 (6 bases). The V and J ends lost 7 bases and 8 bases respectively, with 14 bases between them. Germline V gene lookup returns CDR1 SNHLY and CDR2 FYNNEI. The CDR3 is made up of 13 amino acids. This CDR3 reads CASNFAGVEKLFF. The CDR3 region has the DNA TGTGCCAGCAACTTCGCAGGGGTGGAAAAACTGTTTTTT.

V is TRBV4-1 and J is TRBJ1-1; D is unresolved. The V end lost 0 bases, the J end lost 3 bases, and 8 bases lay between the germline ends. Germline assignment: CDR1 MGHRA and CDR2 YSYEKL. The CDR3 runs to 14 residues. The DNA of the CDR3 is TGCGCCAGCAGCCAAGATTTGCGATACACTGAAGCTTTCTTT. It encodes CASSQDLRYTEAFF.

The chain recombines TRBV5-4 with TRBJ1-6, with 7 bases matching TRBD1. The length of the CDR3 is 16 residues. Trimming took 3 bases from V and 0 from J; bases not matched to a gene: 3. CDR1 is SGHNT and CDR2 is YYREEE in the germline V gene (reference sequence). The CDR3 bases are TGTGCCAGCAGCTCGGGACAGAGCTCCTATAATTCACCCCTCCACTTT. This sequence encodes CASSSGQSSYNSPLHF.

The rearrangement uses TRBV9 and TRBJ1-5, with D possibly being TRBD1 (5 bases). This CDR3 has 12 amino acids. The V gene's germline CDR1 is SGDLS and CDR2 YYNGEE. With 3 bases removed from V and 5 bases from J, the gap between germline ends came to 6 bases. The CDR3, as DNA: TGTGCCAGCAGCGAGGGGTATCAGCCCCAGCATTTT. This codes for CASSEGYQPQHF.

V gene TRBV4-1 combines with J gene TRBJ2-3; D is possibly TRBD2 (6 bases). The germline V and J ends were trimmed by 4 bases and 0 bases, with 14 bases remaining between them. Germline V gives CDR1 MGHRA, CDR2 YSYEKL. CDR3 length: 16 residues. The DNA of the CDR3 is TGCGCCAGCAGCCCGCCGACTAGTATGAGCACAGATACGCAGTATTTT. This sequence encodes CASSPPTSMSTDTQYF.

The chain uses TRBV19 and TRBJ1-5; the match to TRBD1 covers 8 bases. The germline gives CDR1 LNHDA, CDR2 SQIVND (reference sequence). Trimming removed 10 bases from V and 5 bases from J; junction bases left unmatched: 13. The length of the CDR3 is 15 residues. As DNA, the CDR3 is TGTGCCATCCAGGGGGCCAACCCTCGGGATCAGCCCCAGCATTTT. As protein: CAIQGANPRDQPQHF.

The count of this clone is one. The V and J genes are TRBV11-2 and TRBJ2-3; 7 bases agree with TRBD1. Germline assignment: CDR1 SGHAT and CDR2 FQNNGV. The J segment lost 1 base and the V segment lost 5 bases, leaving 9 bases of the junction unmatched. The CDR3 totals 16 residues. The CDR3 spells CASSPLGGRGTDTQYF. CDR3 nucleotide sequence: TGTGCCAGCAGCCCCTTAGGGGGCCGGGGCACAGATACGCAGTATTTT.

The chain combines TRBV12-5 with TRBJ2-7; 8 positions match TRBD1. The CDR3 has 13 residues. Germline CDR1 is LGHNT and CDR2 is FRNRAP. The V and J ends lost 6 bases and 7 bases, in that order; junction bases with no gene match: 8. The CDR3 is CASGQDRVREQYF. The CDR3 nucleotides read TGTGCTAGTGGCCAGGACAGGGTGCGAGAGCAGTACTTC.

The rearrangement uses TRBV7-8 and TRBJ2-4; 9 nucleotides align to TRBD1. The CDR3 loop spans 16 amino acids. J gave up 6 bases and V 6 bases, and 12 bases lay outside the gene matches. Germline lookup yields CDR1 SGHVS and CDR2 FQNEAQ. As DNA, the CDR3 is TGTGCCAGCAGTCCTCCGGGACAGGGCCTTAGAAACATTCAGTACTTC. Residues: CASSPPGQGLRNIQYF.

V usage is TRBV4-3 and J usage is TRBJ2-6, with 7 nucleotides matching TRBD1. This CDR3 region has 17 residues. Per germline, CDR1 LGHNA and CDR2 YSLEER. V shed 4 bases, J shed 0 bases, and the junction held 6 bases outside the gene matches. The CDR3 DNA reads TGCGCCAGCAGCCGCGGACAGGCCAACTCTGGGGCCAACGTCCTGACTTTC. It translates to CASSRGQANSGANVLTF.

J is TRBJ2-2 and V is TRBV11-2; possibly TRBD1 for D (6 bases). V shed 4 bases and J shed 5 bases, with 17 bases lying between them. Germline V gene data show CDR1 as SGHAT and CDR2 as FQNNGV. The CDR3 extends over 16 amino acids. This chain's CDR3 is CASSSQGSLGTGELFF. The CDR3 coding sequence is TGTGCCAGCAGCTCACAGGGTAGTCTAGGAACCGGGGAGCTGTTTTTT.

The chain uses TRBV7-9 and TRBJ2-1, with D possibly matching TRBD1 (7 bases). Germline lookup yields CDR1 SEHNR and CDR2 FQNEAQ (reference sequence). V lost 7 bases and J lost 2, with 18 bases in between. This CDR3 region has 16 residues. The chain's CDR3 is CASTIDPGGPYNEQFF. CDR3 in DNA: TGTGCCAGCACCATCGACCCAGGGGGGCCCTACAATGAGCAGTTCTTC.

The CDR3 protein is CASSQDWGGSPYGYTF. Here the CDR3 DNA reads TGCGCCAGCAGCCAAGATTGGGGAGGGTCACCCTATGGCTACACCTTC. This chain joins TRBV4-3 and TRBJ1-2; D is ambiguous. The germline V gene encodes CDR1 LGHNA and CDR2 YSLEER. The V end lost 0 bases, the J end lost 4 bases, and 15 bases lay between the germline ends. The CDR3 contains 16 residues.

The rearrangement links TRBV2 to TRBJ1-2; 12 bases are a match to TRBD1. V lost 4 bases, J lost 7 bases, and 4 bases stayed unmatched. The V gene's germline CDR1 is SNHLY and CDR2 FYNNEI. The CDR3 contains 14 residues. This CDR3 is CASSGDRGPGGYTF. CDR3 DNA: TGTGCCAGCAGTGGGGACAGGGGGCCTGGTGGCTACACCTTC.